The 24 T cell receptor beta chains below come from one sample, sequenced in a study of T cell clonality in common variable immunodeficiency. Using immunoSEQ multiplex PCR, the repertoire was profiled, and TCRdb retains in-frame clones only, with some absent. The sample counts 25,000 to 35,000 clones, none seen once; the ten largest own 3.5% to 4%. Sequencing was performed on peripheral blood mononuclear cells. The origin of the receptors is a person aged 18 to 75 in good health.

At least ten counts were recorded for this clone. The read ends 3 residues shy of where the CDR3 ends; the end is completed using the germline J gene. The gene calls are TRBV2 and TRBJ2-7; 9 bases are shared with TRBD1. Germline V gene sequence: CDR1 SNHLY, CDR2 FYNNEI. After removal of 5 bases from V and 1 base from J, the junction contained 9 bases not matched to a gene. The CDR3 covers 16 residues. This chain's CDR3 is CASSMGPGQGSYEQYF. Incomplete CDR3 DNA: TGTGCCAGCAGTATGGGCCCGGGACAGGGTTCCTACGAG. Supplemented by reference TRBV2 and TRBJ2-7, the full variable domain reads EPEVTQTPSHQVTQMGQEVILRCVPISNHLYFYWYRQILGQKVEFLVSFYNNEISEKSEIFDDQFSVERPDGSNFTLKIRSTKLEDSAMYFCASSMGPGQGSYEQYFGPGTRLTVT.

Many counts were recorded for this clone. From the germline J gene comes the end of the CDR3, since the read stops 3 residues before it. The chain uses TRBV7-2 and TRBJ2-1; TRBD2 matches at 9 bases. Looked up from germline, CDR1 is SGHTA and CDR2 is FQGNSA. Trimming at V came to 2 bases and at J to 4 bases, leaving 0 bases not matched to a gene. The CDR3 is made up of 14 amino acids. CDR3 residues: CASSLLAGYNEQFF. The CDR3 bases that were read are TGTGCCAGCAGCTTACTAGCGGGGTACAATGAG.

This clone was seen a few times. Sequence at one end of the junction differs from germline and may be a read error. Read coverage stops 3 residues before the CDR3 terminus; the germline J gene supplies the remainder. The chain links TRBV11-2 to TRBJ2-3, with 7 bases lining up with TRBD1. The germline gives CDR1 SGHAT, CDR2 FQNNGV. The CDR3 is 13 amino acids. CDR3 in amino acids: CASSLTGAETQYF. CDR3 bases read: TGTGCCAGCAGCTTAACAGGGGCAGAGACG.

This clone was seen ten or more times. The read ends 3 residues before the CDR3 terminus; that terminus is restored from the germline J gene. The genes are TRBV7-2 and TRBJ2-2; a possible D gene is TRBD1 (5 bases). This CDR3 comprises 14 residues. Germline CDR1 SGHTA, CDR2 FQGNSA. The covered CDR3 bases are TGTGCCAGCAGCTTCCAGGGTGGGGATGAAAAG. Translated, it gives CASSFQGGDEK. The full CDR3 is CASSFQGGDEKLFF.

By proportion, this clone is medium-sized. From the germline J gene comes the end of the CDR3, since the read stops 3 residues before it. The chain carries TRBV2 and TRBJ2-2; 10 bases fit TRBD2. This CDR3 is 17 amino acids long. Germline V gives CDR1 SNHLY, CDR2 FYNNEI. V trimming: 2 bases; J trimming: 4 bases; junction bases outside the gene matches: 7. CDR3 DNA (partial): TGTGCCAGCAGTGAATGGGTAGCGGGAGGAGGCACCGGGGAG. Residues: CASSEWVAGGGTGE. The entire CDR3 protein is CASSEWVAGGGTGELFF.

This clone was seen only a few times. Read data end 3 residues before the CDR3 end; the end is taken from the germline J gene. J is TRBJ1-2 and V is TRBV20-1; tentative D call: TRBD1 (6 bases). This CDR3 has 15 amino acids. Germline lookup yields CDR1 DFQATT and CDR2 SNEGSKA (reference sequence). Partial CDR3 DNA: TGCAGTGCCCCTAGCGGGGGGCAGCTCAGGGATGAC. Residues: CSAPSGGQLRDD. The full CDR3 sequence reads CSAPSGGQLRDDYTF.

Notes on this clone: The observed sequence ends 3 residues before the CDR3 terminus, with the missing tail filled in from the germline J gene. The chain carries TRBV19 and TRBJ1-2; maybe TRBD1 (6 bases). There are 15 residues in the CDR3. Germline V gene sequence: CDR1 LNHDA, CDR2 SQIVND (reference sequence). This chain's CDR3 is CASSLYPGTTNDYTF. The sequenced CDR3 bases are TGTGCCAGTAGTTTATACCCCGGGACAACGAACGAC.

This clone is classed as medium-sized. The read halts 3 residues ahead of the CDR3 end, with the missing end drawn from the germline J gene. The J gene is TRBJ2-7, the V gene TRBV6-1; TRBD2 matches 8 bases. V gave up 0 bases and J gave up 4 bases; unmatched junction bases: 5. This CDR3 contains 15 residues. Per germline, CDR1 MNHNS and CDR2 SASEGT. The part of the CDR3 DNA that was read is TGTGCCAGCAGTGAAGCGGCGGGAGGTCGGTACGAG. It is translated as CASSEAAGGRYE. The whole CDR3 region reads CASSEAAGGRYEQYF.

There are many counts of this clone. The CDR3 end falls 3 residues outside the read, so it is completed with the germline J gene. This rearrangement joins TRBV30 to TRBJ1-6; D ambiguous. Trimming took off 5 bases at V and 5 bases at J, with 16 bases between the two ends. The CDR3 extends over 15 amino acids. From germline, CDR1 is GTSNPN and CDR2 SVGIG (reference sequence). Incomplete CDR3 DNA: TGTGCCTGGTCTGGCCCGAGGGCAAATAATTCACCC. Translated, it gives CAWSGPRANNSP. The whole CDR3 sequence reads CAWSGPRANNSPLHF.

This clone occurred many times. The sequenced fragment ends 3 residues before the CDR3 boundary, so the rest is inferred from the germline J gene. The chain uses TRBV5-6 and TRBJ2-7; TRBD1 agrees at 8 bases. With V trimmed by 5 bases and J by 6 bases, 10 bases remained unmatched. Germline V gene sequence: CDR1 SGHDT, CDR2 YYEEEE. The CDR3 sequence is 14 residues long. CDR3 bases read: TGTGCCAGCAGTTTAAACAGGGGGTTTCTCGAG. This codes for CASSLNRGFLE. The whole CDR3 protein is CASSLNRGFLEQYF. The full variable domain, rest sourced from reference TRBV5-6 and TRBJ2-7, is DAGVTQSPTHLIKTRGQQVTLRCSPKSGHDTVSWYQQALGQGPQFIFQYYEEEERQRGNFPDRFSGHQFPNYSSELNVNALLLGDSALYLCASSLNRGFLEQYFGPGTRLTVT.

This clone was observed many times. The read halts 3 residues ahead of the CDR3 end, with the missing end drawn from the germline J gene. This chain links TRBV20-1 with TRBJ2-5; perhaps TRBD2 as D (6 bases). Germline V gene sequence: CDR1 DFQATT, CDR2 SNEGSKA (reference sequence). V was clipped by 6 bases and J by 4 bases, with 15 bases between them. The CDR3 is made up of 13 amino acids. Incomplete CDR3 DNA: TGCAGTGCCCGACGGGGGACGGGAGAGACC. Protein: CSARRGTGET. In full, the CDR3 is CSARRGTGETQYF.

In its sample, this clone was seen many times. The read is 3 residues too short to cover the CDR3 end, so that end is filled in from the germline J gene. The V gene is TRBV7-9, the J gene TRBJ2-3; 9 nucleotides agree with TRBD2. CDR1 and CDR2 from the germline V gene are SEHNR and FQNEAQ (reference sequence). The CDR3 contains 15 residues. V trimming: 5 bases; J trimming: 8 bases; junction bases outside the gene matches: 11. CDR3 DNA, as far as it was read: TGTGCCAGCAGCCAGACCCTAGCGGGGCGCGTTACG. Translating it yields CASSQTLAGRVT. The CDR3 as a whole reads CASSQTLAGRVTQYF. Combining the CDR3 with reference TRBV7-9 and TRBJ2-3 gives the whole variable domain DTGVSQNPRHKITKRGQNVTFRCDPISEHNRLYWYRQTLGQGPEFLTYFQNEAQLEKSRLLSDRFSAERPKGSFSTLEIQRTEQGDSAMYLCASSQTLAGRVTQYFGPGTRLTVL.

This clone was seen repeatedly, ten times or more. The read is 3 residues too short to cover the CDR3 end, so that end is filled in from the germline J gene. The V call is TRBV7-6, the J call TRBJ2-7; 10 bases agree with TRBD1. The germline V gene has CDR1 SGHVS and CDR2 FNYEAQ. J lost 3 bases, V lost 5 bases, and 7 bases had no gene match. The CDR3 sequence is 15 residues long. CDR3 bases read: TGTGCCAGCAGCCAACCCCGGGACAGGGGCTACGAG. Translating it yields CASSQPRDRGYE. The CDR3 as a whole reads CASSQPRDRGYEQYF.

This clone was seen repeatedly, ten times or more. The read finishes 3 residues shy of the CDR3 end, and the germline J gene is used to complete it. The V call is TRBV10-3, the J call TRBJ2-7; D uncertain. The V gene lost 8 bases and the J gene lost 6 bases, with 14 bases spanning the gap. Germline CDR1 and CDR2: ENHRY and SYGVKD. The CDR3 totals 12 residues. CDR3 sequence: CAISSPAGEQYF. CDR3 bases read: TGTGCCATCTCCAGCCCGGCAGGCGAG.

This clone came up many times. A junction boundary mismatches the germline segment, possibly from a read error. The read gets to within 3 residues of the CDR3 end, and the germline J gene fills in the rest. The rearrangement joins TRBV7-7 to TRBJ2-2; TRBD1 matches at 7 bases. The CDR3 loop spans 14 amino acids. Germline V gene lookup returns CDR1 SSHAT and CDR2 FNYEAQ (reference sequence). This CDR3 reads CASSPQQGFGELFF. CDR3 DNA, as far as it was read: TGTGCTAGCAGCCCACAACAGGGGTTCGGGGAG.

Remarks on this clone: The read terminates 3 residues ahead of where the CDR3 ends, so the germline J gene completes it. This specimen includes other DNA sequences encoding the same CDR3. The J gene is TRBJ2-7, the V gene TRBV5-5, with a possible D match to TRBD2 (6 bases). CDR3 length: 15 residues. Germline V lookup: CDR1 SGHKS, CDR2 YYEKEE (reference sequence). V was clipped by 2 bases and J by 0 bases, with 12 bases between them. The CDR3 sequence is CASSLHGGPSYEQYF. CDR3 DNA (partial): TGTGCCAGCAGCTTACACGGGGGACCCTCCTACGAG.

Many counts were recorded for this clone. The read gets to within 3 residues of the CDR3 end, and the germline J gene fills in the rest. The chain has TRBV5-1 and TRBJ1-1; D is undetermined. The CDR3 has 16 residues. The germline V gene encodes CDR1 SGHRS and CDR2 YFSETQ. V was clipped by 4 bases and J by 1 base, with 17 bases between them. The CDR3 here is CASSRRQTEGNTEAFF. The covered CDR3 bases are TGCGCCAGCAGCCGTAGACAAACAGAGGGGAACACTGAA.

There are many counts of this clone. The read is 3 residues too short to cover the CDR3 end, so that end is filled in from the germline J gene. The gene calls are TRBV5-1 and TRBJ1-1; tentative D call: TRBD1 (5 bases). Trimming left V 2 bases short and J 1 base short, with 9 bases between. The germline V gene has CDR1 SGHRS and CDR2 YFSETQ. The length of the CDR3 is 14 residues. The chain's CDR3 is CASSFLGGNTEAFF. The CDR3 bases that were read are TGCGCCAGCAGCTTCCTGGGGGGGAACACTGAA.

This clone was seen at least ten times. The read ends 3 residues early relative to the CDR3; the germline J gene fills the gap. The V and J genes are TRBV4-1 and TRBJ2-5; 11 nucleotides align to TRBD2. V dropped 5 bases and J dropped 1; count of bases not matched to a gene: 9. Germline CDR1 reads MGHRA; CDR2 reads YSYEKL. The CDR3 is 17 amino acids. The CDR3 protein is CASSARGSGGVQETQYF. The sequenced CDR3 bases are TGCGCCAGCAGCGCTCGGGGTAGCGGGGGGGTCCAAGAGACC.

There are many counts of this clone. The CDR3 end is not reached by the read, which stops 3 residues before it; the germline J gene fills it in. The chain employs TRBV5-5 and TRBJ1-4; the match to TRBD1 covers 7 bases. The CDR3 runs 14 residues. The V gene's germline CDR1 is SGHKS and CDR2 YYEKEE (reference sequence). This CDR3 reads CASSFQGVGSPLFF. CDR3 DNA (partial): TGTGCCAGCAGCTTCCAGGGGGTAGGTTCACCA.

This clone was seen ten or more times. The read finishes 3 residues shy of the CDR3 end, and the germline J gene is used to complete it. The genes are TRBV6-2 or TRBV6-3 and TRBJ1-5; D is ambiguous. This CDR3 has 13 amino acids. Germline CDR1 reads MNHEY; CDR2 reads SVGEGT. V was clipped by 5 bases and J by 6 bases, with 11 bases between them. The CDR3 protein is CASSVSAGQPQHF. Partial CDR3 DNA: TGTGCCAGCAGTGTCTCTGCGGGTCAGCCC.

This clone was observed many times. The read comes to an end 3 residues before the CDR3 does, leaving the germline J gene to fill in the end. The gene calls are TRBV9 and TRBJ2-2; maybe TRBD1 (6 bases). The V end lost 4 bases, the J end lost 4 bases, and 17 bases lay between the germline ends. The CDR3 is made up of 16 amino acids. Germline CDR1 reads SGDLS; CDR2 reads YYNGEE. The part of the CDR3 DNA that was read is TGTGCCAGCAGCCCTCAGGGGATGGGAGTCACCGGGGAG. Amino acids: CASSPQGMGVTGE. The CDR3, in full, reads CASSPQGMGVTGELFF.

This clone was recorded many times. Read sequence stops 3 residues before the CDR3 end, and the germline J gene provides the missing end. This rearrangement joins TRBV10-3 to TRBJ2-2; 9 positions match TRBD2. CDR1 ENHRY and CDR2 SYGVKD come from the germline V gene. With V trimmed by 7 bases and J by 4 bases, 10 bases remained unmatched. The CDR3 sequence is 16 residues long. The CDR3 spells CAITQAGGLSTGELFF. CDR3 bases read: TGTGCCATCACTCAGGCGGGAGGGTTGAGCACCGGGGAG.

This clone was seen many times. The read finishes 3 residues shy of the CDR3 end, and the germline J gene is used to complete it. The gene calls are TRBV7-8 and TRBJ2-7; possible D gene TRBD2, 5 bases. Trimming took 4 bases from V and 2 from J, leaving 12 bases between them. Germline CDR1 and CDR2: SGHVS and FQNEAQ. The CDR3 length is 14 residues. Incomplete CDR3 DNA: TGTGCCAGCAGCTACCGGGGATCTCCCTACGAG. This sequence encodes CASSYRGSPYE. The whole CDR3 reads CASSYRGSPYEQYF.